The clone carrying this TCR beta chain was observed a handful of times. Its antigen is undetermined. Measured with immunoSEQ multiplex PCR; TCRdb has only the in-frame clones, and not every one. The repertoire holds 550,000 to 800,000 clones, with around 91% as singletons. This sample was taken from a study of shared clonotypes between healthy human individuals. Study at large: Serving as donors were a couple of women and three men, whose ages spanned 18 to 49.

The CDR3 consists of 15 residues. J gave up 7 bases and V 5 bases, and 13 bases lay outside the gene matches. From germline, CDR1 is MDHEN and CDR2 SYDVKM. CD45RO+ cells were combined with CCR7-negative CD45RA+ TemRA cells to form CD8 memory. Study observations and caveats: Only blood was sampled, and tissue TCR repertoires likely differ from blood ones.

The TCR sequence derives from a man between 18 and 29 years old in good health. Some clones in this sample may be carry-over from other donors' samples. Material: memory CD8+ T cells from PBMCs. Subset here: CD45RO+ cells pooled with CCR7-negative TemRA cells. The genes are TRBV28 and TRBJ1-2, with TRBD1 identical over 7 bases. The CDR3 DNA follows: TGTGCCAGCAGTCGTCCGGGACAGAAGATGCGTGGCTACACCTTC. Its translation: CASSRPGQKMRGYTF.